One sample yielded the 2 T cell receptor beta chains listed below, sequenced in a study of blood T cell repertoires in COVID-19. Generated by immunoSEQ multiplex PCR, the TCRdb table keeps only in-frame clones and is missing some. Here the sample spans just over 30,000 clones, around 92% being singletons. The specimen was peripheral blood. The receptors shown here come from a woman aged 35 to 49 with active or convalescent COVID-19.

This clone was found a few times. The V call is TRBV5-5, the J call TRBJ2-7; 15 bases align to TRBD2. The germline V gene encodes CDR1 SGHKS and CDR2 YYEKEE (reference sequence). Trimming at V came to 3 bases and at J to 0 bases, leaving 7 bases not matched to a gene. The CDR3 is 18 residues long. The CDR3 DNA sequence: TGTGCCAGCAGCTCCGGGACTAGCGGGAGGTTGAGCTCCTACGAGCAGTACTTC. Its translation: CASSSGTSGRLSSYEQYF.

This chain links TRBV11-3 with TRBJ2-3, with 9 nucleotides matching TRBD1. The junction had 3 bases not matched to a gene; V was cut back by 3 bases and J by 2 bases. Germline CDR1 reads SGHNT; CDR2 reads YENEEA. There are 15 residues in the CDR3. CDR3 residues: CASSLGDRATDTQYF. The CDR3 DNA sequence: TGTGCCAGCAGCTTGGGGGACAGGGCCACAGATACGCAGTATTTT.